Each of the 14 T cell receptor beta chains below was sequenced from the same sample in a study of cytomegalovirus exposure and HLA in healthy donors. Primers included in the PCR were 60 Vbeta and 13 Jbeta primers. The table came from immunoSEQ multiplex PCR; TCRdb's copy has only in-frame clones and leaves some out. The table records fewer than 120,000 clones, roughly 78% of them present only once. The sample consisted of PBMCs. Source of these receptors: a woman aged 25 to 39 in good health and CMV-seronegative.

The chain is built from TRBV10-3 and TRBJ2-7; no clear D gene. CDR1 is ENHRY and CDR2 is SYGVKD in the germline V gene. The CDR3 totals 18 residues. V lost 3 bases to trimming and J lost 2 bases, with 23 bases between them. CDR3 in DNA: TGTGCCATCAGTGAAGCGTCGACTCACGCCCTTTCAGCCTACGAGCAGTACTTC. Encoded protein: CAISEASTHALSAYEQYF.

This chain links TRBV4-1 with TRBJ1-1, with 8 bases aligning to TRBD1. CDR1 and CDR2 from the germline V gene are MGHRA and YSYEKL. J lost 1 base, V lost 3 bases, and 4 bases had no gene match. The CDR3 consists of 15 residues. The CDR3 loop reads CASSQGGQGNTEAFF. The CDR3, as DNA: TGCGCCAGCAGCCAGGGAGGACAGGGGAACACTGAAGCTTTCTTT.

V gene TRBV2 combines with J gene TRBJ1-1, with D perhaps TRBD1 (5 bases). The CDR3 sequence is 14 residues long. Germline V gives CDR1 SNHLY, CDR2 FYNNEI. The ends were cut back, 6 bases at V and 4 bases at J, with 15 bases in the middle. The CDR3: CASRKDGGSTEAFF. Written as DNA, the CDR3 is TGTGCCAGCAGGAAGGACGGGGGGAGCACTGAAGCTTTCTTT.

The chain carries TRBV28 and TRBJ1-5, with D unresolved. Trimming stripped 7 bases from V and 2 bases from J, with 12 bases between. The length of the CDR3 is 14 residues. The V gene's germline CDR1 is MDHEN and CDR2 SYDVKM. CDR3 in DNA: TGTGCCAGCAACGGAGCAATGGGCAATCAGCCCCAGCATTTT. It yields the protein CASNGAMGNQPQHF.

This clone appeared a few times. Without the conserved terminal phenylalanine or tryptophan, this CDR3 likely stems from a read error. The chain has TRBV10-3 and TRBJ1-1, with 7 bases lining up with TRBD1. Germline V gives CDR1 ENHRY, CDR2 SYGVKD. The CDR3 is 16 residues long. The V gene end was trimmed by 2 bases and the J gene end by 4 bases; junction bases not matched to a gene: 10. CDR3 DNA sequence: TGTGCCATCAGTGAGACGAGGGTCCCAGGGGGCACTGAAGCTTTCGTT. Protein product: CAISETRVPGGTEAFV.

The rearrangement joins TRBV10-2 to TRBJ2-5, with a tentative D call TRBD1 (6 bases). The J call may be mistaken, given a closer DNA end match to TRBJ2-7. The CDR3 runs 13 residues. Germline CDR1 reads WSHSY; CDR2 reads SAAADI. The CDR3: CASNPTGPYEQYF. In nucleotides, the CDR3 is TGCGCCAGCAATCCTACAGGGCCCTACGAGCAGTACTTC.

The rearrangement joins TRBV13 to TRBJ2-7; 7 nucleotides align to TRBD1. The germline CDR1 and CDR2 sequences are PRHDT and FYEKMQ (reference sequence). The V gene end was trimmed by 4 bases and the J gene end by 3 bases; junction bases not matched to a gene: 12. The CDR3 contains 16 residues. The CDR3: CASSSIRDSDNYEQYF. DNA for the CDR3: TGTGCCAGCAGCTCCATCCGGGACAGTGATAACTACGAGCAGTACTTC.

This sequence joins TRBV7-9 and TRBJ2-1; TRBD2 aligns across 12 bases. Germline lookup yields CDR1 SEHNR and CDR2 FQNEAQ (reference sequence). CDR3 size: 17 residues. Trimming cost V 4 bases and J 6 bases; bases outside gene matches: 10. The CDR3 is CASSSILAGGPINEQFF. The CDR3 DNA sequence: TGTGCCAGCAGCTCGATACTAGCGGGGGGCCCCATCAATGAGCAGTTCTTC.

This clone showed up just once. This rearrangement joins TRBV6-5 to TRBJ2-1, with D unclear. The CDR3 spans 13 residues. V lost 0 bases and J 7 bases, leaving 7 bases between the germline ends. Germline CDR1 is MNHEY and CDR2 is SVGAGI. The CDR3 DNA reads TGTGCCAGCAGTTACTCGAGAGAAAATGAGCAGTTCTTC. Translation gives CASSYSRENEQFF.

The chain recombines TRBV12-2 with TRBJ1-3; no check of the table's D call, TRBD1, against the DNA was made. TRBV12-2 counts as a pseudogene. CDR3 size: 19 residues. Here the CDR3 reads CASRLVGQGVGASGNTIYF. CDR3 in DNA: TGTGCAAGTCGCTTAGTCGGACAGGGGGTGGGGGCCTCTGGAAACACCATATATTTT.

This sequence joins TRBV4-1 and TRBJ1-2; the match to TRBD1 covers 10 bases. V gave up 1 base and J gave up 7 bases; unmatched junction bases: 3. Per germline, CDR1 MGHRA and CDR2 YSYEKL. The CDR3 is 14 residues long. CDR3 DNA sequence: TGCGCCAGCAGCCAAGTAGGACAGGGGGGTGGCTACACCTTC. It specifies CASSQVGQGGGYTF.

This chain links TRBV15 with TRBJ1-2; TRBD1 agrees at 9 bases. The germline V gene encodes CDR1 LNHNV and CDR2 YYDKDF (reference sequence). The CDR3 loop spans 16 amino acids. Trimming at V came to 3 bases and at J to 4 bases, leaving 9 bases not matched to a gene. CDR3 sequence reads: CATSRGTGGNGYGYTF. The CDR3 nucleotides are TGTGCCACCAGCAGGGGAACAGGGGGCAATGGCTATGGCTACACCTTC.

The chain employs TRBV4-1 and TRBJ1-1; possible D gene TRBD1, 6 bases. V shed 0 bases and J shed 2 bases, with 16 bases lying between them. CDR1 and CDR2 from the germline V gene are MGHRA and YSYEKL. The CDR3 is 17 residues long. The CDR3 is CASSQDWAGVSNTEAFF. The CDR3 DNA reads TGCGCCAGCAGCCAAGATTGGGCAGGGGTATCAAACACTGAAGCTTTCTTT.

The chain carries TRBV6-1 and TRBJ1-2; D is uncertain. V was cut by 6 bases and J by 3 bases, with 14 bases left in between. The germline V gene encodes CDR1 MNHNS and CDR2 SASEGT. The CDR3 has 14 residues. The CDR3 DNA follows: TGTGCCAGCAGCAGGACTCCCAAAGACTATGGCTACACCTTC. It translates to CASSRTPKDYGYTF.